The 14 T cell receptor beta chains below all came from one sample that was sequenced in a study of blood T cell repertoires in COVID-19 (dated by TCRdb to about 2020). The protocol used for the library was the immunoSEQ multiplex PCR assay. The immuneACCESS repertoire file appears here via TCRdb, limited to in-frame rearrangements. These files lack a portion of the clones; in checked studies, under half of the deficit traces to unresolved V genes, and the cause of the others is not known. Here the sample has over 150,000 clones; approximately 91% occur a single time. The ten largest clones capture roughly 5% of the sample. The sample taken for sequencing was peripheral blood. Every receptor here comes from a man younger than 30 with COVID-19, enrolled during active disease.

This chain uses TRBV10-3 with TRBJ2-1; 7 bases match TRBD1. J lost 8 bases, V lost 3 bases, and 4 bases had no gene match. The CDR3 totals 13 residues. The germline V gene encodes CDR1 ENHRY and CDR2 SYGVKD. CDR3 residues: CAISDYRGDEQFF. The CDR3 DNA reads as TGTGCCATCAGTGATTACAGGGGCGATGAGCAGTTCTTC.

The V and J genes are TRBV5-1 and TRBJ2-7; 10 bases are shared with TRBD2. The CDR3 contains 15 residues. The trim removed 4 bases at V and 2 bases at J, leaving 6 bases unmatched. Germline V CDR1 and CDR2: SGHRS, YFSETQ. The CDR3 loop is CASSPRTSGAYEQYF. The CDR3 nucleotides read TGCGCCAGCAGCCCACGGACTAGCGGAGCCTACGAGCAGTACTTC.

CDR3 sequence reads: CASSPRPSRPLYEQYF. The DNA of the CDR3 is TGTGCCAGCAGTCCCCGGCCCTCGCGGCCTTTATACGAGCAGTACTTC. This chain uses TRBV27 with TRBJ2-7; D gene unclear. V was trimmed by 5 bases and J by 4 bases, leaving 21 bases between them. Germline lookup yields CDR1 MNHEY and CDR2 SMNVEV (reference sequence). The CDR3 is 16 amino acids.

This clone was recorded once. CDR3 DNA: TGTGCCAGCAGACCTGGACAGGGCGGGGGCTACACCTTC. Translation gives CASRPGQGGGYTF. The chain joins TRBV27 to TRBJ1-2; 8 bases line up with TRBD1. Germline CDR1 is MNHEY and CDR2 is SMNVEV (reference sequence). V lost 6 bases, J lost 8 bases, and 8 bases stayed unmatched. This CDR3 is built from 13 residues.

The gene calls are TRBV6-1 and TRBJ1-4, with a tentative D call TRBD1 (5 bases). This CDR3 comprises 15 residues. Germline V gene lookup returns CDR1 MNHNS and CDR2 SASEGT. Trimming removed 0 bases at V and 8 bases at J, with 13 bases between. The CDR3 protein is CASSEAIGRVEKLFF. The CDR3 region has the DNA TGTGCCAGCAGTGAAGCTATCGGCAGGGTCGAAAAACTGTTTTTT.

The V gene is TRBV5-4, the J gene TRBJ2-1, with D perhaps matching TRBD2 (6 bases). In germline, CDR1 is SGHNT, CDR2 YYREEE (reference sequence). V shed 0 bases and J shed 8 bases, with 12 bases lying between them. The CDR3 runs to 14 residues. The CDR3 here is CASSLGLEVDEQFF. DNA for the CDR3: TGTGCCAGCAGCTTGGGACTAGAGGTCGATGAGCAGTTCTTC.

CDR3 sequence: CASSQAWREQYF. CDR3 in DNA: TGTGCCAGCAGCCAAGCCTGGAGGGAGCAGTACTTC. The genes are TRBV3-1 (or the pseudogene TRBV3-2) and TRBJ2-7, with D possibly matching TRBD2 (5 bases). Germline CDR1 reads LGHDT; CDR2 reads YNNKEL (reference sequence). CDR3 length: 12 amino acids. The V end lost 1 base, the J end lost 7 bases, and 8 bases lay between the germline ends.

About this clone itself: Within the sample, other DNA sequences also encode this same CDR3. J is TRBJ1-5 and V is TRBV5-1; 7 nucleotides align to TRBD1. The CDR3 contains 13 residues. V was clipped by 4 bases and J by 5 bases; unmatched bases: 3. From germline, CDR1 is SGHRS and CDR2 YFSETQ. The CDR3 DNA sequence: TGCGCCAGCAGCCGGGACAGAGATCAGCCCCAGCATTTT. This encodes CASSRDRDQPQHF.

About this clone: Relative to the germline gene, one junction end is altered; a read error may explain this. The chain recombines TRBV24-1 with TRBJ1-4, with 7 bases fitting TRBD1. The CDR3 consists of 21 residues. Germline V gene data show CDR1 as KGHDR and CDR2 as SFDVKD. In DNA, the CDR3 is TGTGCCACCAGTGATTACCACCGGACAGGTGTTCTAGTTGCAACTAATGAAAAACTGCTTTTT. It encodes CATSDYHRTGVLVATNEKLLF.

The V call is TRBV27, the J call TRBJ2-7; 8 bases agree with TRBD2. Unmatched junction bases numbered 4, after V lost 2 bases and J lost 1 base. Germline CDR1 MNHEY, CDR2 SMNVEV (reference sequence). The CDR3 totals 15 residues. CDR3 region: CASSLVREASYEQYF. The CDR3 DNA reads as TGTGCCAGCAGTTTAGTGCGGGAGGCGTCCTACGAGCAGTACTTC.

The V gene is TRBV7-9, the J gene TRBJ2-1, with 12 nucleotides matching TRBD2. Germline values: CDR1 SEHNR, CDR2 FQNEAQ (reference sequence). Trimming at V came to 5 bases and at J to 2 bases, leaving 10 bases not matched to a gene. CDR3 size: 18 residues. The CDR3 bases are TGTGCCAGCAGCAACGCGACTAGCGGGAGTGTCCCCTACAATGAGCAGTTCTTC. Amino acids: CASSNATSGSVPYNEQFF.

The J gene is TRBJ2-1, the V gene TRBV9; maybe TRBD2 (6 bases). Germline CDR1 reads SGDLS; CDR2 reads YYNGEE. Trimming left V 0 bases short and J 9 bases short, with 13 bases between. This CDR3 has 14 amino acids. Here the CDR3 DNA reads TGTGCCAGCAGCGTAGGATCGGGAGTCACTGAGCAGTTCTTC. Residues: CASSVGSGVTEQFF.

As to this clone: One end of the junction is discordant with germline, which a read error may explain. J is TRBJ2-7 and V is TRBV28, with 8 bases aligning to TRBD1. CDR1 is MDHEN and CDR2 is SYDVKM in the germline V gene. CDR3 length: 12 amino acids. This CDR3 is CASSPGTGALDF. The CDR3 DNA reads as TGTGCCAGCAGTCCCGGGACAGGAGCCCTGGACTTC.

The rearrangement uses TRBV10-3 and TRBJ2-1; 9 nucleotides agree with TRBD2. CDR1 is ENHRY, CDR2 SYGVKD, per germline. The CDR3 is 16 residues long. After removal of 7 bases from V and 0 bases from J, the junction contained 7 bases not matched to a gene. CDR3: CAIKGSREGSYNEQFF. Written as DNA, the CDR3 is TGTGCCATCAAAGGCTCGCGGGAGGGCTCCTACAATGAGCAGTTCTTC.